The rows below give T cell receptor beta chains drawn from one sample of a study of blood T cells in healthy people across ages. TCRdb passed the 5' RACE reads through MiXCR, listing each CDR3 protein once. The data contain around 1,500,000 distinct CDR3 sequences, under 30% of them singletons. The material sequenced was blood. These receptors all stem from a woman under 40 in good health. Both conserved end residues are part of each CDR3. A D gene is named only where the DNA matches it firmly. Expanded clones are given a class, and other clones once, few, many or no size at all.

>TRBV7-2|-|-|TRBJ2-1
CASSSRGPSEETQFF
TGTGCCAGCAGCTCCCGGGGCCCATCGGAAGAGACCCAGTTCTTC
>TRBV5-1|few|TRBD2|TRBJ2-3
CASSLRPGGVPDTQYF
TGCGCCAGCAGCTTGAGGCCCGGGGGGGTCCCAGATACGCAGTATTTT
>TRBV11-2|-|TRBD2|TRBJ2-1
CASSLTSGVYNGQFF
TGTGCCAGCAGCTTAACCAGCGGGGTTTACAATGGGCAGTTCTTC
>TRBV29-1|-|TRBD2|TRBJ2-7
CSARTSPGPVDEQYF
TGCAGCGCTAGGACTAGCCCAGGACCCGTCGATGAGCAGTACTTC
>TRBV12-3/TRBV12-4|-|-|TRBJ1-6
CASSNRDFSPLHF
TGTGCCAGCAGTAACCGGGACTTTTCACCCCTCCACTTT
>TRBV29-1|many|-|TRBJ1-2
CSVELQRQRYGYTF
TGCAGCGTTGAACTACAGCGACAACGTTATGGCTACACCTTC
>TRBV10-3|few|-|TRBJ1-5
CAISSLGKDQPRHF
TGTGCCATCAGTTCCTTGGGGAAAGATCAGCCCCGGCATTTT
>TRBV20-1|-|TRBD2|TRBJ2-5
CSARDSRTSSETQYF
TGCAGTGCTAGAGATAGCAGGACTAGCTCGGAGACCCAGTACTTC
>TRBV5-1|-|TRBD2|TRBJ2-3
CASSRSTSGFYTDTQYF
TGCGCCAGCAGCCGAAGCACTAGCGGGTTCTACACAGATACGCAGTATTTT
>TRBV9|many|TRBD1|TRBJ1-2
CASSATGTGRFGYTF
TGTGCCAGCAGCGCTACCGGGACAGGGCGATTTGGCTACACCTTC
>TRBV19|-|-|TRBJ2-7
CASSGKRSGYEQYF
TGTGCCAGTAGTGGAAAAAGAAGTGGCTACGAGCAGTACTTC
>TRBV2|few|-|TRBJ2-7
CASKGTVYYEQYF
TGTGCCAGCAAAGGGACCGTTTACTACGAGCAGTACTTC
>TRBV7-9|-|-|TRBJ2-7
CASTPPLAVFYEQYF
TGTGCCAGCACCCCACCCTTAGCGGTCTTCTACGAGCAGTACTTC
>TRBV7-2|-|-|TRBJ2-7
CASSLRFGYEQYF
TGTGCCAGCAGCCTCAGGTTCGGGTACGAGCAGTACTTC
>TRBV15|few|-|TRBJ1-2
CATSRAVLSNYGYTF
TGTGCCACCAGCAGAGCGGTGTTGTCCAACTATGGCTACACCTTC
>TRBV7-9|few|TRBD2|TRBJ2-1
CASSSRSGGNEQFF
TGTGCCAGCAGCTCCCGATCGGGAGGGAATGAGCAGTTCTTC
>TRBV29-1|-|TRBD1|TRBJ1-4
CSVGGQGNEKLFF
TGCAGCGTTGGGGGACAGGGTAACGAAAAACTGTTTTTT
>TRBV25-1|-|TRBD2|TRBJ2-1
CASSDAGRGDYNEQFF
TGTGCCAGCAGTGATGCGGGGAGGGGCGACTACAATGAGCAGTTCTTC
>TRBV5-1|-|TRBD1|TRBJ1-2
CASSQRTGRGGYTF
TGCGCCAGCAGCCAGCGGACAGGGCGGGGCGGCTACACCTTC
>TRBV7-8|few|TRBD2|TRBJ2-3
CASSLTLAEGLDTQYF
TGTGCCAGCAGCTTAACCCTAGCGGAAGGGCTAGATACGCAGTATTTT
>TRBV2|-|-|TRBJ2-1
CASSVVLSYNEQFF
TGTGCCAGCAGTGTTGTCCTGTCCTACAATGAGCAGTTCTTC
>TRBV24-1|-|TRBD2|TRBJ2-5
CATSDSLQRGGRETQYF
TGTGCCACCAGTGATTCCCTGCAGCGGGGGGGCAGGGAGACCCAGTACTTC
>TRBV6-5|-|-|TRBJ1-2
CASSYSIIGSGRYGYTF
TGTGCCAGCAGTTACTCGATAATCGGCTCGGGTCGCTATGGCTACACCTTC